The next 27 T cell receptor beta chains were all read from a single sample in a study of cytomegalovirus exposure and HLA in healthy donors. PCR primers comprised 60 Vbeta and 13 Jbeta primers. Clones were sequenced by immunoSEQ multiplex PCR, and TCRdb holds only the in-frame ones, with some missing. The sample shows some 150,000 clones, approximately 80% of them seen only once. The sequencing input was PBMCs. The receptor set was obtained from a woman aged 18-35 years in good health and CMV-seronegative.

The chain links TRBV19 to TRBJ2-7; D possibly corresponds to TRBD1 (6 bases). CDR1 and CDR2 (germline): LNHDA, SQIVND (reference sequence). This CDR3 is built from 13 residues. Trimming took 3 bases from V and 7 from J, leaving 13 bases between them. CDR3 nucleotide sequence: TGTGCCAGTAGTATGGCGCCAAGGGGGGAGCAGTACTTC. Residues: CASSMAPRGEQYF.

The genes are TRBV2 and TRBJ1-5; 7 bases agree with TRBD1. The ends lost 6 bases at V and 3 bases at J; junction bases unmatched: 5. There are 14 residues in the CDR3. Looked up from germline, CDR1 is SNHLY and CDR2 is FYNNEI. As DNA, the CDR3 is TGTGCCAGCAGAAAGACAGGGAACAATCAGCCCCAGCATTTT. Translating it yields CASRKTGNNQPQHF. The variable domain in full, with the rest retrieved from reference TRBV2 and TRBJ1-5, is EPEVTQTPSHQVTQMGQEVILRCVPISNHLYFYWYRQILGQKVEFLVSFYNNEISEKSEIFDDQFSVERPDGSNFTLKIRSTKLEDSAMYFCASRKTGNNQPQHFGDGTRLSIL.

This clone was recorded only once. A junction end diverges from the germline sequence, so it may reflect a read error. Other DNA sequences in the same sample also yield this CDR3. The genes are TRBV7-7 and TRBJ2-5; no definite D call. In germline, CDR1 is SSHAT, CDR2 FNYEAQ (reference sequence). The CDR3 contains 12 residues. DNA of the CDR3: TGTGCTAGCAGCTTAGATCAAGAGATCCAGTACTTC. Protein product: CASSLDQEIQYF.

The genes are TRBV19 and TRBJ1-5, with D perhaps TRBD1 (5 bases). The CDR3 sequence is 16 residues long. V was trimmed by 8 bases and J by 4 bases, leaving 21 bases between them. Germline CDR1 and CDR2: LNHDA and SQIVND (reference sequence). The CDR3 sequence is CASQGRVQFGNQPQHF. The DNA of the CDR3 is TGTGCCAGTCAAGGCAGGGTGCAGTTCGGAAATCAGCCCCAGCATTTT.

Here the CDR3 DNA reads TGTGCCAGCAGCCAGGCGGCGGGGGGCCTAGAGACCCAGTACTTC. Protein: CASSQAAGGLETQYF. The J gene is TRBJ2-5, the V gene TRBV7-2; TRBD2 agrees at 8 bases. The length of the CDR3 is 15 residues. CDR1 and CDR2 (germline): SGHTA, FQGNSA. Trimming cost V 5 bases and J 4 bases; bases outside gene matches: 9.

The genes are TRBV6-4 and TRBJ2-3, with 12 nucleotides matching TRBD2. V shed 4 bases, J shed 2 bases, and the junction held 1 base outside the gene matches. Germline CDR1 reads MRHNA; CDR2 reads SNTAGT. The CDR3 is 15 residues long. CDR3 loop: CASSASGGATDTQYF. The CDR3, as DNA: TGTGCCAGCAGTGCTAGCGGGGGGGCCACAGATACGCAGTATTTT.

This chain connects TRBV28 to TRBJ1-6; maybe TRBD1 (5 bases). Trimming left V 0 bases short and J 13 bases short, with 10 bases between. This CDR3 is 13 amino acids long. CDR1 and CDR2 (germline): MDHEN, SYDVKM. This CDR3 is CASSLWLRGPLHF. The DNA of the CDR3 is TGTGCCAGCAGTTTATGGCTCCGGGGGCCCCTCCACTTT.

The chain carries TRBV13 and TRBJ1-1; 9 bases are shared with TRBD1. Trimming removed 4 bases from V and 5 bases from J; junction bases left unmatched: 8. The length of the CDR3 is 15 residues. In germline, CDR1 is PRHDT, CDR2 FYEKMQ (reference sequence). CDR3 protein: CASSSDRGDNTEAFF. The CDR3 coding sequence is TGTGCCAGCAGCTCCGACAGGGGGGACAATACTGAAGCTTTCTTT. Combining the CDR3 with reference TRBV13 and TRBJ1-1 gives the whole variable domain AAGVIQSPRHLIKEKRETATLKCYPIPRHDTVYWYQQGPGQDPQFLISFYEKMQSDKGSIPDRFSAQQFSDYHSELNMSSLELGDSALYFCASSSDRGDNTEAFFGQGTRLTVV.

This clone was recorded only once. The chain employs TRBV18 and TRBJ2-5, with D perhaps TRBD1 (6 bases). TRBJ2-7 explains the end of the DNA better; the J call may be wrong. The CDR3 totals 13 residues. The germline gives CDR1 KGHSH, CDR2 LQKENI. For the CDR3, the DNA is TGTGCCAGCTCACCCGGGACAACATACGAGCAGTACTTC. Translating it yields CASSPGTTYEQYF.

The chain employs TRBV28 and TRBJ2-5; weak D call: TRBD2 (6 bases). Per germline, CDR1 MDHEN and CDR2 SYDVKM. The CDR3 covers 17 residues. With 5 bases removed from V and 4 bases from J, the gap between germline ends came to 23 bases. CDR3 protein: CASSAGRDSAFVETQYF. The CDR3 bases are TGTGCCAGCAGTGCCGGCCGGGACTCCGCATTTGTAGAGACCCAGTACTTC. Complete variable domain (other parts from reference TRBV28 and TRBJ2-5): DVKVTQSSRYLVKRTGEKVFLECVQDMDHENMFWYRQDPGLGLRLIYFSYDVKMKEKGDIPEGYSVSREKKERFSLILESASTNQTSMYLCASSAGRDSAFVETQYFGPGTRLLVL.

The CDR3 DNA reads as TGCGCCAGCAGCCAAGAGAGACTAGCTATTTCAGATACGCAGTATTTT. Translation gives CASSQERLAISDTQYF. The genes are TRBV4-1 and TRBJ2-3, with 7 bases aligning to TRBD2. The CDR3 spans 16 residues. V dropped 0 bases and J dropped 4; count of bases not matched to a gene: 7. Germline V gives CDR1 MGHRA, CDR2 YSYEKL.

This chain connects TRBV4-2 to TRBJ2-7, with TRBD2 matching 7 bases. This CDR3 contains 15 residues. Germline values: CDR1 LGHNA, CDR2 YNFKEQ. J was trimmed by 3 bases and V by 3 bases; bases with no gene match: 8. Here the CDR3 DNA reads TGTGCCAGCAGCCACCCAAACGGGGGGATCTACGAGCAGTACTTC. It encodes CASSHPNGGIYEQYF.

The chain couples TRBV7-9 to TRBJ1-3; 7 bases agree with TRBD1. The germline V gene has CDR1 SEHNR and CDR2 FQNEAQ (reference sequence). The V gene end was trimmed by 4 bases and the J gene end by 2 bases; junction bases not matched to a gene: 17. This CDR3 contains 19 residues. The CDR3 region is CASSSTVKPGTATGNTIYF. In DNA form, the CDR3 reads TGTGCCAGCAGCTCGACCGTAAAACCCGGGACAGCCACTGGAAACACCATATATTTT.

This chain joins TRBV7-2 and TRBJ2-7; possibly TRBD1 for D (6 bases). CDR1 is SGHTA, CDR2 FQGNSA, per germline. There are 16 residues in the CDR3. Trimming cost V 0 bases and J 0 bases, with 12 bases left between them. The CDR3 bases are TGTGCCAGCAGCTTAGCAACGGACAGTAGCTCCTACGAGCAGTACTTC. This codes for CASSLATDSSSYEQYF.

The V and J genes are TRBV11-2 and TRBJ2-7; perhaps TRBD1 as D (5 bases). This CDR3 region has 14 residues. The germline V gene encodes CDR1 SGHAT and CDR2 FQNNGV. V dropped 2 bases and J dropped 4 bases, with 12 bases sitting between them. The CDR3 sequence is CASSLLAGPYEQYF. In nucleotides, the CDR3 is TGTGCCAGCAGCTTATTGGCAGGGCCATACGAGCAGTACTTC. Combining the CDR3 with reference TRBV11-2 and TRBJ2-7 gives the whole variable domain EAGVAQSPRYKIIEKRQSVAFWCNPISGHATLYWYQQILGQGPKLLIQFQNNGVVDDSQLPKDRFSAERLKGVDSTLKIQPAKLEDSAVYLCASSLLAGPYEQYFGPGTRLTVT.

The rearrangement uses TRBV9 and TRBJ2-7, with D tentatively TRBD2 (5 bases). There are 14 residues in the CDR3. Trimming shortened V by 1 base and J by 5 bases, and 13 bases separated the two germline ends. CDR1 and CDR2 (germline): SGDLS, YYNGEE. In DNA, the CDR3 is TGTGCCAGCAGCGTAACGGCTCAGAGGGACGAGCAGTACTTC. Protein sequence: CASSVTAQRDEQYF.

This chain uses TRBV29-1 with TRBJ1-2; D ambiguous. The germline gives CDR1 SQVTM, CDR2 ANQGSEA. The CDR3 loop spans 11 amino acids. V dropped 3 bases and J dropped 2 bases, with 4 bases sitting between them. Written as DNA, the CDR3 is TGCAGCGTTGAGGAGAACTATGGCTACACCTTC. Amino acid sequence: CSVEENYGYTF.

This chain joins TRBV6-1 and TRBJ1-1; D is ambiguous. CDR3 length equals 14 residues. Germline loops: CDR1 MNHNS, CDR2 SASEGT. The V end lost 0 bases, the J end lost 0 bases, and 5 bases lay between the germline ends. The CDR3: CASSEAAVNTEAFF. The DNA of the CDR3 is TGTGCCAGCAGTGAAGCGGCAGTGAACACTGAAGCTTTCTTT.

This clone was recorded only once. The gene calls are TRBV7-3 and TRBJ2-3; D may be TRBD1 (5 bases). Trimming took off 4 bases at V and 0 bases at J, with 14 bases between the two ends. CDR1 is SGHTA and CDR2 is FQGTGA in the germline V gene. This CDR3 has 16 residues. The CDR3 nucleotides are TGTGCCAGCAGCTACTTGGGGCTAACTAGCACAGATACGCAGTATTTT. Protein product: CASSYLGLTSTDTQYF.

The table lists this clone with a few counts. V gene TRBV6-4 combines with J gene TRBJ1-4, with TRBD1 identical over 9 bases. The V segment lost 4 bases and the J segment 7 bases; nucleotides outside the gene matches: 4. Germline assignment: CDR1 MRHNA and CDR2 SNTAGT. This CDR3 has 14 residues. CDR3 in amino acids: CASSAGTGTEKLFF. CDR3 nucleotide sequence: TGTGCCAGCAGTGCGGGGACAGGGACTGAAAAACTGTTTTTT.

The chain has TRBV4-2 and TRBJ2-7; 8 bases align to TRBD2. V dropped 4 bases and J dropped 7; count of bases not matched to a gene: 12. The CDR3 runs 15 residues. Germline V CDR1 and CDR2: LGHNA, YNFKEQ. The DNA for the CDR3 is TGTGCCAGCAGCCGTCTGAAGGGCGGGGGGATAGAGCAGTACTTC. This codes for CASSRLKGGGIEQYF.

The rearrangement links TRBV6-5 to TRBJ1-1, with D possibly being TRBD1 (5 bases). Looked up from germline, CDR1 is MNHEY and CDR2 is SVGAGI. Trimming shortened V by 0 bases and J by 9 bases, and 11 bases separated the two germline ends. This CDR3 spans 13 amino acids. CDR3 protein: CASSYSDGGQAFF. CDR3 DNA sequence: TGTGCCAGCAGTTACTCAGACGGGGGACAAGCTTTCTTT.

The chain joins TRBV13 to TRBJ2-3; D is possibly TRBD2 (7 bases). Germline loops: CDR1 PRHDT, CDR2 FYEKMQ (reference sequence). CDR3 length: 16 amino acids. The ends were cut back, 8 bases at V and 4 bases at J, with 22 bases in the middle. CDR3 sequence (DNA): TGTGCCAGCTCCGGACCCGGGGGGCTCGTAGCAGATACGCAGTATTTT. It yields the protein CASSGPGGLVADTQYF.

V usage is TRBV5-1 and J usage is TRBJ1-1; D is undetermined. The CDR3 loop spans 11 amino acids. V gave up 5 bases and J gave up 10 bases, with 12 bases separating them. The germline gives CDR1 SGHRS, CDR2 YFSETQ. This chain's CDR3 is CASRAEVGAFF. As DNA, the CDR3 is TGCGCCAGCAGAGCAGAGGTCGGAGCTTTCTTT.

The rearrangement links TRBV2 to TRBJ2-1; TRBD1 matches 9 bases. The CDR3 contains 14 residues. Germline values: CDR1 SNHLY, CDR2 FYNNEI. V was pared by 7 bases and J by 7 bases, with 8 bases of the junction left unmatched. CDR3 loop: CASTRTGVGNEQFF. The CDR3 nucleotides read TGTGCCAGCACCCGGACAGGGGTAGGGAATGAGCAGTTCTTC.

The chain employs TRBV6-1 and TRBJ2-7, with 9 bases identical to TRBD1. Germline V gene sequence: CDR1 MNHNS, CDR2 SASEGT. With V trimmed by 4 bases and J by 2 bases, 9 bases remained unmatched. The CDR3 totals 16 residues. The CDR3 coding sequence is TGTGCCAGCAGTGTCGCACAGGGGGCGGGCACCTACGAGCAGTACTTC. It encodes CASSVAQGAGTYEQYF.

V is TRBV4-1 and J is TRBJ1-2; 7 bases map to TRBD1. This CDR3 region has 15 residues. The trim removed 3 bases at V and 2 bases at J, leaving 6 bases unmatched. Germline V lookup: CDR1 MGHRA, CDR2 YSYEKL. CDR3 DNA: TGCGCCAGCAGCCATCCTGGGGGACAGAACTATGGCTACACCTTC. Encoded protein: CASSHPGGQNYGYTF.